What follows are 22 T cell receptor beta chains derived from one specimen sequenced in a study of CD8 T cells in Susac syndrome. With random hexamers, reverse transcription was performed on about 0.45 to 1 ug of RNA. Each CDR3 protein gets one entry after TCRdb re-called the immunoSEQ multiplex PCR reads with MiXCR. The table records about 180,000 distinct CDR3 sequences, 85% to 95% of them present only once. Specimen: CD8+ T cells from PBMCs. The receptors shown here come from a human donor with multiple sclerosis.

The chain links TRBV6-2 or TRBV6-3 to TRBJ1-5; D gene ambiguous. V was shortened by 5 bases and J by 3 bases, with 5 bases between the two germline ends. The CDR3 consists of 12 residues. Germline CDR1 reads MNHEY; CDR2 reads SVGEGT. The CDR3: CASSPYNQPQHF. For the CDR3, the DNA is TGTGCCAGCAGTCCATACAATCAGCCCCAGCATTTT.

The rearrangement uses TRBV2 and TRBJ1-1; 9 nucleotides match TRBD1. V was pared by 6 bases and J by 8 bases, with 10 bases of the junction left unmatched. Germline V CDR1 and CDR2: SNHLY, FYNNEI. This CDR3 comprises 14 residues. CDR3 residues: CASSVPGQGLEAFF. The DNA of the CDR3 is TGTGCCAGCAGCGTCCCGGGACAGGGTTTGGAAGCTTTCTTT.

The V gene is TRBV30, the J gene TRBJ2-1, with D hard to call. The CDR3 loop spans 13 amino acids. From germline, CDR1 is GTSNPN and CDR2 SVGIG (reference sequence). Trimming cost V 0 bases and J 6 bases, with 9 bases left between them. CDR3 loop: CAWSVFVSNEQFF. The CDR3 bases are TGTGCCTGGAGTGTGTTCGTAAGCAATGAGCAGTTCTTC. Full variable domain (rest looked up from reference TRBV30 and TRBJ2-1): SQTIHQWPATLVQPVGSPLSLECTVEGTSNPNLYWYRQAAGRGLQLLFYSVGIGQISSEVPQNLSASRPQDRQFILSSKKLLLSDSGFYLCAWSVFVSNEQFFGPGTRLTVL.

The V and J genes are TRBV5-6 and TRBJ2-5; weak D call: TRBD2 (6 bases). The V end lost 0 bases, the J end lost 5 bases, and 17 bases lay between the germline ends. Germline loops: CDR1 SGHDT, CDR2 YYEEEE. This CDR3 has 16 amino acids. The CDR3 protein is CASSLVFGSGEETQYF. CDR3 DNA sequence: TGTGCCAGCAGCTTGGTGTTCGGGTCGGGAGAGGAGACCCAGTACTTC.

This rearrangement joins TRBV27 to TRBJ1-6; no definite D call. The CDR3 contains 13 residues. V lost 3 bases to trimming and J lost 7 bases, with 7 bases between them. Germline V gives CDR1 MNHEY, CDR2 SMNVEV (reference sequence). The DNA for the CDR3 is TGTGCCAGCAGTTTGGGCCTAAATTCACCCCTCCACTTT. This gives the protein CASSLGLNSPLHF.

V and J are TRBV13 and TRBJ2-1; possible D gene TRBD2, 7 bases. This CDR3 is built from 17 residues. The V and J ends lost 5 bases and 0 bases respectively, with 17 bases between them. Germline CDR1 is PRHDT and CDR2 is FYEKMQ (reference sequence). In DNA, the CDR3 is TGTGCCAGCAGCCAAAGGGGGGGCCAGAGCTCCTACAATGAGCAGTTCTTC. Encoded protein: CASSQRGGQSSYNEQFF.

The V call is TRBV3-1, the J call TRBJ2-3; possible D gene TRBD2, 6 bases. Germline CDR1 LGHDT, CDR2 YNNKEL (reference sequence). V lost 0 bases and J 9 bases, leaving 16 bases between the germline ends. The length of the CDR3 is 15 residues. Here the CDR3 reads CASSQDLATRGTQYF. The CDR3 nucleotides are TGTGCCAGCAGCCAAGATTTGGCAACCCGGGGGACGCAGTATTTT.

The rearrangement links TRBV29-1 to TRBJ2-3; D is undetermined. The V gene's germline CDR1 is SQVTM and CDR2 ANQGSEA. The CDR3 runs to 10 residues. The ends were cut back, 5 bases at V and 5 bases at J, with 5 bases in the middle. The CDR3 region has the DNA TGCAGCGTTTTCCAAGATACGCAGTATTTT. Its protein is CSVFQDTQYF.

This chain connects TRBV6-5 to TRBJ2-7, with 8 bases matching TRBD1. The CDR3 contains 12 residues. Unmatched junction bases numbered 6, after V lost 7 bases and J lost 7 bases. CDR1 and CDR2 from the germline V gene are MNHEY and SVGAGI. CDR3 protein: CASTDRGWEQYF. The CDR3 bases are TGTGCCAGCACCGACAGGGGTTGGGAGCAGTACTTC.

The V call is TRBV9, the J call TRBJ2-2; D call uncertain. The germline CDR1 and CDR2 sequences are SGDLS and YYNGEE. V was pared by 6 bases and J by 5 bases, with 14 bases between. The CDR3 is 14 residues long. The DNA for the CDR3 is TGTGCCAGCATGGCCATGGGTGGGACCGGGGAGCTGTTTTTT. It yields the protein CASMAMGGTGELFF.

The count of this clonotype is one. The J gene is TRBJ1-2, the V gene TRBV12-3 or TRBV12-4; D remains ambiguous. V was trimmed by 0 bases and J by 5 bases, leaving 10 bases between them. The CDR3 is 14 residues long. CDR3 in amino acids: CASSLAQYNYGYTF. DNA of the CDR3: TGTGCCAGCAGTTTAGCACAGTACAATTATGGCTACACCTTC.

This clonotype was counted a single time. CDR3 coding DNA: TGTGCCAGCAGCTTATTGCATAGCAATCAGCCCCAGCATTTT. Encoded protein: CASSLLHSNQPQHF. The chain links TRBV7-2 to TRBJ1-5, with D unclear. CDR1 and CDR2 from the germline V gene are SGHTA and FQGNSA. V lost 2 bases and J 0 bases, leaving 5 bases between the germline ends. The CDR3 length is 14 residues.

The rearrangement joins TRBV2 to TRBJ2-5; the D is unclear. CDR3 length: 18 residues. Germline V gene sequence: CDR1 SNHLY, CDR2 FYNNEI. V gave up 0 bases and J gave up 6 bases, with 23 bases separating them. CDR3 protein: CASSEAVVGVVMLKTQYF. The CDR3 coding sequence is TGTGCCAGCAGTGAAGCCGTGGTTGGGGTCGTGATGTTGAAGACCCAGTACTTC.

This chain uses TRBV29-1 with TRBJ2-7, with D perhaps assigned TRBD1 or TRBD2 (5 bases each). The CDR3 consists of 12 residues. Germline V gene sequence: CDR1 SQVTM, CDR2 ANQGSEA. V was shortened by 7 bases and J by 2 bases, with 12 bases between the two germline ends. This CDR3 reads CSAGDGAYEQYF. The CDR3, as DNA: TGCAGCGCCGGGGACGGAGCCTACGAGCAGTACTTC.

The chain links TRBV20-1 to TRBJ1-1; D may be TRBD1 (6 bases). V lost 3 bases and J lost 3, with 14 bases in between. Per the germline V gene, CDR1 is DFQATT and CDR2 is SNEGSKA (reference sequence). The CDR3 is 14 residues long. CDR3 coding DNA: TGCAGTGCTAGGTCTACAGGGCGGGACACTGAAGCTTTCTTT. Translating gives CSARSTGRDTEAFF.

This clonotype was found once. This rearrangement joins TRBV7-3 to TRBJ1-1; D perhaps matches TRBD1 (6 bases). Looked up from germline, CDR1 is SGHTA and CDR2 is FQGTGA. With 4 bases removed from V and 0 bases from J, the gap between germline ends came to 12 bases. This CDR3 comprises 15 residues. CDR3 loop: CASSSRGVMNTEAFF. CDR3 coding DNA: TGTGCCAGCAGCTCCAGGGGCGTCATGAACACTGAAGCTTTCTTT.

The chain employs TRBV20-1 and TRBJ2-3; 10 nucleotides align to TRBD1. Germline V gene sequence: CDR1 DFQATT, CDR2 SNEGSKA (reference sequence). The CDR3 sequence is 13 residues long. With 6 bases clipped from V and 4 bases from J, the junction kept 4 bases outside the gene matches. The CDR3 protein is CSARQGAADTQYF. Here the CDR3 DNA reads TGCAGTGCGAGACAGGGGGCCGCAGATACGCAGTATTTT.

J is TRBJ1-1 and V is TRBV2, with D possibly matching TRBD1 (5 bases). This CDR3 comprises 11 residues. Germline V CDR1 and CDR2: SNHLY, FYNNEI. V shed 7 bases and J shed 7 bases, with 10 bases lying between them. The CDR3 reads CASMNRLEAFF. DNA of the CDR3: TGTGCCAGCATGAACAGGCTTGAAGCTTTCTTT.

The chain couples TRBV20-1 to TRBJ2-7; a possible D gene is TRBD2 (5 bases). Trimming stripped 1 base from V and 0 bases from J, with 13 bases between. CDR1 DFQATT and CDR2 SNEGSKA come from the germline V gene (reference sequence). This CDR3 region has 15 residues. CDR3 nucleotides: TGCAGTGCTAGAGGCGTCCGGGGAAGCTCCTACGAGCAGTACTTC. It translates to CSARGVRGSSYEQYF.

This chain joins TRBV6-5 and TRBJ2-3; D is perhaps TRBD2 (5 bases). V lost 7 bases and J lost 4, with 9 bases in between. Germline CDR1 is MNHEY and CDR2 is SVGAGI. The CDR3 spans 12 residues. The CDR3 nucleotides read TGTGCCAGCACTAGCCGAGCAGATACGCAGTATTTT. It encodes CASTSRADTQYF.

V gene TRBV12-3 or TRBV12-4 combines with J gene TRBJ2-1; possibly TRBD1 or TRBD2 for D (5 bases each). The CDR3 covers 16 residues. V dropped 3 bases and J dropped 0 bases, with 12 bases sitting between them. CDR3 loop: CASSFRDGSSYNEQFF. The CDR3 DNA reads TGTGCCAGCAGTTTCCGGGACGGTAGCTCCTACAATGAGCAGTTCTTC.

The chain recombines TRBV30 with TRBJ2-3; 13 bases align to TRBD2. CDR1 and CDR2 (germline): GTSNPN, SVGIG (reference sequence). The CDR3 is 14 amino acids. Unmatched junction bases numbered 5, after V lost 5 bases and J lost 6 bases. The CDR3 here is CAWGLAGERDTQYF. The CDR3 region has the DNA TGTGCCTGGGGACTAGCGGGAGAGCGGGATACGCAGTATTTT.